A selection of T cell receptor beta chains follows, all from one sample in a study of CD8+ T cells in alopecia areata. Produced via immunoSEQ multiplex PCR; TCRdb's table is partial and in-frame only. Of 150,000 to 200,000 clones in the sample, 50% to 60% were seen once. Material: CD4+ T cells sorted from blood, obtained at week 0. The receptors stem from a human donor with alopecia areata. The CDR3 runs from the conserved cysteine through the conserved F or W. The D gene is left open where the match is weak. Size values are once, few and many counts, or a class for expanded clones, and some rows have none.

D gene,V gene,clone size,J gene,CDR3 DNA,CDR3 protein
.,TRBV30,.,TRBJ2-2,TGTGCCTGGATGTCGGGTATGAGGAACACCGGGGAGCTGTTTTTT,CAWMSGMRNTGELFF
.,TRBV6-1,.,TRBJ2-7,TGTGCCAGCAGTGCACAGGGTTACGAGCAGTACTTC,CASSAQGYEQYF
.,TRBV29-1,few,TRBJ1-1,TGCAGCGTTGAAGAACCCTACGGGCCGGGAGCTTTCTTT,CSVEEPYGPGAFF
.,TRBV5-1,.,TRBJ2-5,TGCGCCGCCTCCTTAGGACCAATCAGGGAGACCCAGTACTTC,CAASLGPIRETQYF
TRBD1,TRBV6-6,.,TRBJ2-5,TGTGCCAGCAGGGATACAGGGGGCCTTGAGACCCAGTACTTC,CASRDTGGLETQYF
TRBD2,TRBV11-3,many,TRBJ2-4,TGTGCCAGCAGCCCCCACGCGGGAGGAAACATTCAGTACTTC,CASSPHAGGNIQYF
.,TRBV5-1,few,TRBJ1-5,TGCGCCAGCAGCTTGGATTATAGCAATCAGCCCCAGCATTTT,CASSLDYSNQPQHF
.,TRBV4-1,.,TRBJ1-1,TGCGCCAGCAGCCAAGATGGGCAGCTCAACACTGAAGCTTTCTTT,CASSQDGQLNTEAFF
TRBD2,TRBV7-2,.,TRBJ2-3,TGTGCCAGCAGCGTCAACCTAGCGGGTAATTCAGATACGCAGTATTTT,CASSVNLAGNSDTQYF
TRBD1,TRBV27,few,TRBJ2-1,TGTGCCAGCTCTTGGGACAGGGGCTACAATGAGCAGTTCTTC,CASSWDRGYNEQFF
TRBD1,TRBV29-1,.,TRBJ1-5,TGCAGCGTTGCCTTCGGGACAGGGAACGGTCAGCCCCAGCATTTT,CSVAFGTGNGQPQHF